This TCR beta chain is from a study of monozygotic twins with inflammatory bowel disease. From the 5' RACE reads, TCRdb lists one entry per CDR3 protein and no DNA. There are approximately 400,000 distinct CDR3 sequences in the sample, with approximately 2.3% held by the top ten. Germline values: CDR1 LNHDA, CDR2 SQIVND (reference sequence). This CDR3 comprises 12 residues. Blood (less than 2.6 ml) was collected from every donor individually. The rearrangement links TRBV19 to TRBJ1-2; with no DNA, the TCRdb D assignment of TRBD1 cannot be verified. The sequence was obtained from a human donor with ulcerative colitis or Crohn's disease, or a healthy co-twin of an affected twin (not recorded which). Sequencing was done on a sample of blood. Here the CDR3 reads CASKTGNYGYTF.